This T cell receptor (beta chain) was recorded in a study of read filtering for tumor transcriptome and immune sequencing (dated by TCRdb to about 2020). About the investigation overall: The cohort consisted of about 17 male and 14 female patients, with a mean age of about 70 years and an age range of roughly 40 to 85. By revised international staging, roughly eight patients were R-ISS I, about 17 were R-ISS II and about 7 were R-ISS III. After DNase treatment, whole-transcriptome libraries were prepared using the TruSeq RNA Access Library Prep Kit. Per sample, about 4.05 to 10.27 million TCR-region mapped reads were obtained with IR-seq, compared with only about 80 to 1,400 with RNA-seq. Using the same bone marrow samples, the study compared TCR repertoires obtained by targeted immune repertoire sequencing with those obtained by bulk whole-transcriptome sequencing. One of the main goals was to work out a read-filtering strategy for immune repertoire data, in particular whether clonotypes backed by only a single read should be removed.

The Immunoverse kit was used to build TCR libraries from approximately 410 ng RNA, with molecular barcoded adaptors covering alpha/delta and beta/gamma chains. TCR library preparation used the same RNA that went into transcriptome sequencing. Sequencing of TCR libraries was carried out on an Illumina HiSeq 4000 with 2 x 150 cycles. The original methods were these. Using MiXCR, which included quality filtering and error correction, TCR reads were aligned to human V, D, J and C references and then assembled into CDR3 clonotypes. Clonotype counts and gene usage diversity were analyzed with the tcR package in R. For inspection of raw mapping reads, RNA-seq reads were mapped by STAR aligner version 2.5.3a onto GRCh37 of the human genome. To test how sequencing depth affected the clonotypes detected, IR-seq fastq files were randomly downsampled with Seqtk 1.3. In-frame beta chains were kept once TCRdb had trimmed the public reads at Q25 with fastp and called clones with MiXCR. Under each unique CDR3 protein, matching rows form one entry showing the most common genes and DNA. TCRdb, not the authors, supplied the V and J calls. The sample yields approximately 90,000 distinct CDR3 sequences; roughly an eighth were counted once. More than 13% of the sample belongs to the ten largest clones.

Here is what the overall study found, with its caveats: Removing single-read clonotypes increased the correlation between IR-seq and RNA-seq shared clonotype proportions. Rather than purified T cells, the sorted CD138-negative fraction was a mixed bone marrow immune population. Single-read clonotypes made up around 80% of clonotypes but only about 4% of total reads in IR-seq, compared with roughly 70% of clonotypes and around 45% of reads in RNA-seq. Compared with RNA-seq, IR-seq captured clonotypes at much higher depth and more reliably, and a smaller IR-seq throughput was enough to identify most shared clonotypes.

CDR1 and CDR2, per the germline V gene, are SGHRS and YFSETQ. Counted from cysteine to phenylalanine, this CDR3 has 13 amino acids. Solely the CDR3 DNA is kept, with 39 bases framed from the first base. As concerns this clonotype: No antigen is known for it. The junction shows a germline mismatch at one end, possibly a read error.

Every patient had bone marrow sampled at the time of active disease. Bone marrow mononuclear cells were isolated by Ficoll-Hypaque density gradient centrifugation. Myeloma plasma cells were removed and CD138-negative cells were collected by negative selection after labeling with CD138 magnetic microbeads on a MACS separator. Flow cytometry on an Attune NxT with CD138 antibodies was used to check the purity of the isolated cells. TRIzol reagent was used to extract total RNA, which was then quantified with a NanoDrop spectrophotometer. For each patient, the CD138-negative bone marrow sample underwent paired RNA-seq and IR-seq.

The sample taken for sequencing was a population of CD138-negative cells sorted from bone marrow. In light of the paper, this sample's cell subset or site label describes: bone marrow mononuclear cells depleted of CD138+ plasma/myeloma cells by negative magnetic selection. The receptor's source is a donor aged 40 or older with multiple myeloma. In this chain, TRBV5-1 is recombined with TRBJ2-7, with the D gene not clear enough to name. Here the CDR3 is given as CASSPAPSCEQYF. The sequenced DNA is TGCGCCAGCAGCCCAGCCCCCTCCTGCGAGCAGTACTTC.